This record concerns one TCR beta chain sequence. Antigen unknown. Germline V gene sequence: CDR1 SEHNR, CDR2 FQNEAQ (reference sequence). CDR3 length equals 14 residues. V was clipped by 3 bases and J by 2 bases, with 11 bases between them. This entry is derived from a study of CD8 T cells in acute hepatitis C reinfection. Findings and caveats of the study: Exact CDR3 sharing with other epitopes was rare, possibly method-limited.

Repertoires were generated with immunoSEQ multiplex PCR, while TCRdb's copy carries only in-frame clones and drops some. The sample records 30,000 to 40,000 clones, around nine tenths being singletons. Time point in this sample: naive CD8 control sorted from an acute-time-point sample. The sequencing sample was made of naive CD8+ T cells from PBMCs. This TCR derives from a man younger than 45 with chronic hepatitis C. The rearrangement uses TRBV7-9 and TRBJ2-7; possible D gene TRBD2, 6 bases. The CDR3 DNA is TGTGCCAGCAGCTTCTCTGAGCGGGCCTACGAGCAGTACTTC. Its translation: CASSFSERAYEQYF.